These 14 T cell receptor beta chains share one sample of origin, sequenced in a study of T cells after yellow fever vaccination. TCRdb ran MiXCR on the 5' RACE reads and lists one entry per CDR3 protein. The sample comprises 600,000 to 750,000 distinct CDR3 sequences, about 12% of which are singletons, and under 15% rests with the top ten. The sample consisted of PBMCs, taken on the day of the yellow fever booster vaccination. These receptors were taken from a man aged 30 to 39 who received the YFV17D yellow fever vaccine.

This clonotype was detected a few times. The CDR3 carries no conserved terminal phenylalanine or tryptophan, so it likely arises from a read error. The DNA is left out, because the CDR3 cannot be placed on it with certainty; the CDR3 is given as TCRdb lists it. The chain employs TRBV2 and TRBJ2-5; the DNA was not compared with TRBD1, the D call given in the table. The CDR3 is 10 amino acids in total, end residues counted. CDR1 is SNHLY and CDR2 is FYNNEI in the germline V gene. The CDR3 loop reads CASSEAAPVV.

This clonotype came up many times. The chain has TRBV27 and TRBJ2-7, with a tentative D call TRBD2 (6 bases). The CDR3 contains 13 residues. CDR1 MNHEY and CDR2 SMNVEV come from the germline V gene (reference sequence). V was shortened by 6 bases and J by 4 bases, with 13 bases between the two germline ends. Written as DNA, the CDR3 is TGTGCCAGCAGGATCGGGAGTGGGTACGAGCAGTACTTC. Translated: CASRIGSGYEQYF.

This sequence joins TRBV6-2 or TRBV6-3 and TRBJ2-3; 8 bases agree with TRBD2. V lost 2 bases to trimming and J lost 4 bases; unmatched junction nucleotides: 8. This CDR3 has 16 amino acids. Germline V gives CDR1 MNHEY, CDR2 SVGEGT. The CDR3 here is CASSYLGGRSADTQYF. Written as DNA, the CDR3 is TGTGCCAGCAGTTACCTAGGCGGGAGGAGTGCAGATACGCAGTATTTT.

This clonotype was recorded a few times. The chain is built from TRBV12-3 or TRBV12-4 and TRBJ2-1, with 9 bases aligning to TRBD1. Trimming took 1 base from V and 9 from J; bases not matched to a gene: 4. The CDR3 consists of 14 residues. CDR3 DNA sequence: TGTGCCAGCAGTTTAGGGGACAGGGCCGGTGAGCAGTTCTTC. It codes for CASSLGDRAGEQFF.

This clonotype has only a few counts. The chain uses TRBV7-8 and TRBJ2-5; D not resolved. CDR1 is SGHVS, CDR2 FQNEAQ, per germline. This CDR3 has 14 amino acids. Deletions cut 1 base from V and 4 bases from J, with 10 bases between. The CDR3 nucleotides read TGTGCCAGCAGCTTAGAAGGGTGGGGAGAGACCCAGTACTTC. This sequence encodes CASSLEGWGETQYF.

This clonotype was observed a few times. The chain links TRBV12-3 or TRBV12-4 to TRBJ2-2; 9 bases agree with TRBD2. The CDR3 is made up of 15 amino acids. Trimming removed 5 bases from V and 7 bases from J; junction bases left unmatched: 8. DNA of the CDR3: TGTGCCAGCAGTGTTGGGCTAGCGGGAATCGGGGAGCTGTTTTTT. As protein: CASSVGLAGIGELFF.

The chain couples TRBV10-3 to TRBJ2-3; unclear D gene. V was pared by 3 bases and J by 8 bases, with 12 bases between. The CDR3 spans 13 residues. In germline, CDR1 is ENHRY, CDR2 SYGVKD. CDR3 loop: CAISDLSSRTQYF. CDR3 sequence (DNA): TGTGCCATCAGTGATTTATCCAGCCGTACGCAGTATTTT.

The CDR3 spells CSAREDGKNIQYF. The CDR3 DNA is TGCAGTGCTAGGGAGGACGGGAAAAACATTCAGTACTTC. The rearrangement links TRBV20-1 to TRBJ2-4; tentative D call: TRBD2 (5 bases). CDR3 length: 13 amino acids. V was trimmed by 3 bases and J by 4 bases, leaving 10 bases between them. Per germline, CDR1 DFQATT and CDR2 SNEGSKA (reference sequence).

The rearrangement uses TRBV20-1 and TRBJ2-7; 7 bases fit TRBD2. J gave up 2 bases and V 3 bases, and 7 bases lay outside the gene matches. Per germline, CDR1 DFQATT and CDR2 SNEGSKA (reference sequence). CDR3 length equals 14 residues. CDR3 residues: CSASRLADTYEQYF. In DNA, the CDR3 is TGCAGTGCTAGCCGACTAGCCGATACCTACGAGCAGTACTTC.

Remarks on this clonotype: Germline and junction disagree at one end, which may indicate a read error. The CDR3 coding sequence is TGTGCCGGCAGCTCCCGCCGGGGGCAGGGTTACTCTCGCAATGAGCAGTTCTTC. This codes for CAGSSRRGQGYSRNEQFF. The chain couples TRBV11-2 to TRBJ2-1; D is tentatively TRBD1 or TRBD2 (6 bases each). CDR1 SGHAT and CDR2 FQNNGV come from the germline V gene. The CDR3 covers 18 residues.

This clonotype was seen ten or more times. This rearrangement joins TRBV7-9 to TRBJ2-5, with a tentative D call TRBD2 (5 bases). Trimming cost V 6 bases and J 1 base, with 12 bases left between them. Germline values: CDR1 SEHNR, CDR2 FQNEAQ (reference sequence). There are 14 residues in the CDR3. CDR3 DNA: TGTGCCAGCAGACCGGGGTATCGCCAAGAGACCCAGTACTTC. Residues: CASRPGYRQETQYF. The whole variable domain, filled in from reference TRBV7-9 and TRBJ2-5, reads DTGVSQNPRHKITKRGQNVTFRCDPISEHNRLYWYRQTLGQGPEFLTYFQNEAQLEKSRLLSDRFSAERPKGSFSTLEIQRTEQGDSAMYLCASRPGYRQETQYFGPGTRLLVL.

For the CDR3, the DNA is TGCAGTGCTAGTGGGACAGAATCCTACGAGCAGTACTTC. Its protein is CSASGTESYEQYF. The chain uses TRBV20-1 and TRBJ2-7, with TRBD1 matching 7 bases. Germline CDR1 reads DFQATT; CDR2 reads SNEGSKA (reference sequence). With 3 bases clipped from V and 1 base from J, the junction kept 3 bases outside the gene matches. The CDR3 has 13 amino acids.

The CDR3 nucleotides read TGTGCCAGCACCAACACCCGGGGCTCCTACGAGCAGTACTTC. It translates to CASTNTRGSYEQYF. The V call is TRBV7-2, the J call TRBJ2-7; D may be TRBD2 (5 bases). The germline V gene has CDR1 SGHTA and CDR2 FQGNSA. The CDR3 runs to 14 residues. With 7 bases removed from V and 0 bases from J, the gap between germline ends came to 13 bases. Full variable domain (outside the CDR3, taken from reference TRBV7-2 and TRBJ2-7): GAGVSQSPSNKVTEKGKDVELRCDPISGHTALYWYRQSLGQGLEFLIYFQGNSAPDKSGLPSDRFSAERTGGSVSTLTIQRTQQEDSAVYLCASTNTRGSYEQYFGPGTRLTVT.

This clonotype appeared once. This chain connects TRBV30 to TRBJ2-5; 8 bases agree with TRBD1. Trimming removed 0 bases from V and 5 bases from J; junction bases left unmatched: 8. The CDR3 spans 15 residues. Germline V gene data show CDR1 as GTSNPN and CDR2 as SVGIG (reference sequence). CDR3 residues: CAWSVRSGGFETQYF. CDR3 DNA sequence: TGTGCCTGGAGTGTACGCTCAGGGGGCTTTGAGACCCAGTACTTC.